This T cell receptor beta chain derives from a study of T-cell memory formation after mild COVID-19 (dated by TCRdb to the early 2020s). Study-wide context: TCR sequence clusters from the two donors were found to be largely donor specific. Two young, previously healthy adult volunteers, one female and one male, were included in the cohort. T-cell clones expanding and contracting after mild COVID-19 in two donors were tracked by longitudinal TCRalpha and TCRbeta repertoire sequencing.

Ficoll-Paque density gradient centrifugation was the method used to isolate PBMCs. This clonotype turned up a few times. Its antigen is currently not known. Base qualities are not at hand, and no much larger clone is one base apart. Study-wide conclusions, independent of this receptor: The study covered only a couple of mild cases, and larger cohorts including severe cases with pre-infection samples were considered necessary. From day 15 to 85, contracting clones showed balanced CD4/CD8 phenotypes, whereas a second wave of clones that expanded from day 15 to 37 leaned towards CD4+. Whether the second-wave clones peaking on day 37 were SARS-CoV-2 specific was not confirmed. Contracting CD4+ clones appeared mostly in the CM and EM memory subsets, whereas CD8+ clones were enriched in EMRA. Some responding clones were detected in pre-infection memory, suggesting pre-existing cross-reactive memory T cells joined the SARS-CoV-2 response.

Measured from the cysteine to the phenylalanine, the CDR3 is 17 residues long. Only the CDR3 part of the read is kept: 51 bases, read in frame from the first base. The germline V and J ends show losses of 7 bases and 12 bases respectively, and no gene match explains 16 bases of the junction. CDR1 is given as SGHRS and CDR2 as YFSETQ, both from the germline V gene. Reads for this sample came from an Illumina NovaSeq 6000. TCRalpha and TCRbeta cDNA libraries were built by 5'RACE with constant-segment primers, adding sample barcodes and unique molecular identifiers. RNA was extracted from every sample with Trizol reagent. Amplification of the libraries took two PCR steps, and the second step added a second sample barcode plus Illumina TruSeq adapters. Libraries were sequenced on an Illumina NovaSeq with 2 x 150 bp paired-end reads. In the authors' own workflow: With migec v1.2.7, reads were demultiplexed and then collapsed into UMI-guided consensus sequences. Using mixcr v2.1.11, UMI consensuses were aligned to TRA and TRB V and J templates and then assembled into clonotypes. A clonotype was counted as expanded or contracted only if both edgeR and NoisET called the change significant, with noise models trained on biological replicates. edgeR calls used a false discovery rate-adjusted p below 0.01 and a log2 fold-change threshold of 1. As an exploratory analysis of dynamics, max-normalized trajectories of the 1000 most abundant clonotypes were examined by PCA with hierarchical clustering. Each responding clone was given a CD4 or CD8 phenotype based on the CD4+ and CD8+ repertoires, which had been sequenced separately. TCRdb cleaned the public reads at Q25 with fastp, built clones with MiXCR and kept in-frame beta chains. CDR3 protein sequences are deduplicated, and each keeps its most common genes and DNA. Clone size and V and J calls follow TCRdb, not the original study. This sample is represented by tens of thousands of distinct CDR3 sequences; about 16% of them were singletons. More than 1.3% of the sample goes to the ten largest clones.

The sequence links TRBV5-1 to TRBJ2-1, and TRBD2 matches 16 of the central bases. The specimen sequenced was PBMCs or a T cell subset sorted from them (not recorded which). The receptor's source is an adult who had mild COVID-19 (a few samples of this study predate the infection). The sample titles of this study are shuffled in the database, so cell type and time point are left out. Read as DNA, the sequence is TGCGCCAGCCACCGAGACGCCGGGACTAGCGGGAGGGGAAGGCAGTTCTTC. It specifies CASHRDAGTSGRGRQFF.